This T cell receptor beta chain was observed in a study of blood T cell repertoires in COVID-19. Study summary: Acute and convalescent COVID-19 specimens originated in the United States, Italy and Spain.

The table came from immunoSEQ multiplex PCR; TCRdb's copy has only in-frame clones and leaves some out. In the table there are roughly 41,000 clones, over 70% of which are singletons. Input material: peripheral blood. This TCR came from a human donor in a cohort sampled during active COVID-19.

This CDR3 is CASSAPTSGGVQETQYF. The CDR3 DNA sequence: TGTGCCAGCAGCGCCCCGACTAGCGGGGGGGTCCAAGAGACCCAGTACTTC. This rearrangement joins TRBV9 to TRBJ2-5; 14 positions match TRBD2. This CDR3 has 17 residues. V gave up 3 bases and J gave up 1 base; unmatched junction bases: 5. CDR1 is SGDLS and CDR2 is YYNGEE in the germline V gene.